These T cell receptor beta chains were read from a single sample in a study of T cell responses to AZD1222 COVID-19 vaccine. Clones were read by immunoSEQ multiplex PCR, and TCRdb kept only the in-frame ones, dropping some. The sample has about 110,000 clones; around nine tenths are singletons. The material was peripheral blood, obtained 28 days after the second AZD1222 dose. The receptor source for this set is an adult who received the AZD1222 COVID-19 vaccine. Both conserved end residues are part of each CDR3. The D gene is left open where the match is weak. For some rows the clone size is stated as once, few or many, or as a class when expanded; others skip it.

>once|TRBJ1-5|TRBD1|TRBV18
CASSPLGTGNQPQHF
TGTGCCAGCTCACCACTTGGGACAGGCAATCAGCCCCAGCATTTT
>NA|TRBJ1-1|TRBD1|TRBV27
CASSFGTGGTEAFF
TGTGCCAGCAGTTTCGGGACAGGGGGCACTGAAGCTTTCTTT
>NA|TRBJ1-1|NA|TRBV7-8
CASSSYPNTEAFF
TGTGCCAGCAGCTCCTACCCGAATACTGAAGCTTTCTTT
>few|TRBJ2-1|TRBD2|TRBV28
CASSLGLAGGNEQFF
TGTGCCAGCAGTTTAGGCCTAGCGGGAGGAAATGAGCAGTTCTTC
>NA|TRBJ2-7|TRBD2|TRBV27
CASSWGSGRSSYEQYF
TGTGCCAGCAGCTGGGGTAGCGGGAGATCTTCCTACGAGCAGTACTTC
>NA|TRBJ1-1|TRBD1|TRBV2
CASILQGSTEAFF
TGTGCCAGCATCCTACAGGGGTCCACTGAAGCTTTCTTT
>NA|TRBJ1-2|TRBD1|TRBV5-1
CASTRQGSDYGYTF
TGCGCCAGCACCCGACAGGGAAGTGACTATGGCTACACCTTC
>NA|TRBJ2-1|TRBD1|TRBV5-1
CASSAPGTGGYNEQFF
TGCGCCAGCAGCGCGCCCGGGACAGGGGGTTACAATGAGCAGTTCTTC
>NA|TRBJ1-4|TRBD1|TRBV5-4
CASSLAGGGRTNEKLFF
TGTGCCAGCAGCTTGGCGGGAGGGGGCAGGACTAATGAAAAACTGTTTTTT
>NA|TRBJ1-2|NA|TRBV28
CASSLSRYGYTF
TGTGCCAGCAGTTTGTCGCGTTATGGCTACACCTTC
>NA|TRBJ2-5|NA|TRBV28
CASSVGTQETQYF
TGTGCCAGCAGCGTCGGGACTCAAGAGACCCAGTACTTC
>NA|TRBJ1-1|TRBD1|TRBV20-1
CSASPTGLVRQAFF
TGCAGTGCTAGTCCGACAGGGCTTGTTAGACAAGCTTTCTTT
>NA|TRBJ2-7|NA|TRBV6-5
CASNPGQLYEQYF
TGTGCCAGCAACCCAGGACAGTTATACGAGCAGTACTTC
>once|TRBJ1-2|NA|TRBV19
CASSIVTGTGYGYTF
TGTGCCAGTAGTATAGTAACAGGAACCGGATATGGCTACACCTTC
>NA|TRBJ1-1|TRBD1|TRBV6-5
CASSSQGVGNTEAFF
TGTGCCAGCAGTTCACAGGGGGTTGGGAACACTGAAGCTTTCTTT
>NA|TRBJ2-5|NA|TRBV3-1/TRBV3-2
CASSQDLGRQETQYF
TGTGCCAGCAGCCAAGATTTGGGCAGGCAAGAGACCCAGTACTTC
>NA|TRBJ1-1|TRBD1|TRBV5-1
CASSLNPGTGSSFF
TGCGCCAGCAGCTTGAACCCCGGGACAGGGTCGTCTTTCTTT
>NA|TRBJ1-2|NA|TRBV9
CASSVVGANYGYTF
TGTGCCAGCAGCGTAGTAGGTGCTAACTATGGCTACACCTTC
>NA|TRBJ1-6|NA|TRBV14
CASSQIFNSPLHF
TGTGCCAGCAGCCAAATTTTCAATTCACCCCTCCACTTT
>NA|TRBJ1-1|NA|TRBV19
CASNHRATEAFF
TGTGCCAGTAATCACAGGGCGACTGAAGCTTTCTTT
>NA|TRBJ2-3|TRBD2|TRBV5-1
CASSLKGSGGYADTQYF
TGCGCCAGCAGCTTGAAAGGGTCGGGAGGGTACGCAGATACGCAGTATTTT
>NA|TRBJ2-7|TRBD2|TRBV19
CASTPGLADHEQYF
TGTGCCAGTACTCCGGGACTAGCGGACCACGAGCAGTACTTC
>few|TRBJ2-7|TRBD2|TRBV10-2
CASRTSGLAYEQYF
TGCGCCAGCAGGACGTCGGGACTAGCATACGAGCAGTACTTC
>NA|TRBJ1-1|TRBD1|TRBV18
CASSPTRTGRNTEAFF
TGTGCCAGCTCACCAACCCGGACAGGGCGGAACACTGAAGCTTTCTTT
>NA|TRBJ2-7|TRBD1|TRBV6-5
CASSYGGQGGHEQYF
TGTGCCAGCAGTTACGGTGGACAGGGGGGGCACGAGCAGTACTTC
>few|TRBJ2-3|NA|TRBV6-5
CASSTLATPPDTQYF
TGTGCCAGCAGCACCCTAGCTACCCCCCCAGATACGCAGTATTTT
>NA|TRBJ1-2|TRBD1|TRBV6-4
CASSVNWDSTNYGYTF
TGTGCCAGCAGTGTAAATTGGGACAGCACTAACTATGGCTACACCTTC
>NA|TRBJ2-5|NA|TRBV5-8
CASSLEWARQKETQYF
TGTGCCAGCAGCCTGGAGTGGGCCAGACAGAAAGAGACCCAGTACTTC
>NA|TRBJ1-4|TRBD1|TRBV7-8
CASSLKRGPGEKLFF
TGTGCCAGCAGCTTAAAGAGGGGGCCTGGCGAAAAACTGTTTTTT
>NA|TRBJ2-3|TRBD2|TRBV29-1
CSVVLAGGVYTQYF
TGCAGCGTTGTACTAGCGGGGGGAGTATATACGCAGTATTTT
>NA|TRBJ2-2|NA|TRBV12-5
CASGLAPNTGELFF
TGTGCTAGTGGTTTGGCCCCCAACACCGGGGAGCTGTTTTTT
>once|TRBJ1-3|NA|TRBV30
CAWSKGLISGNTIYF
TGTGCCTGGAGTAAGGGCCTGATCTCTGGAAACACCATATATTTT
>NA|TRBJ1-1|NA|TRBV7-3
CASSSSPGTTEAFF
TGTGCCAGCAGCTCATCACCTGGGACGACAGAAGCTTTCTTT
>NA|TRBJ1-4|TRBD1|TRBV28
CASSQSGTGAGEKLFF
TGTGCCAGCAGCCAAAGCGGGACAGGGGCGGGGGAAAAACTGTTTTTT
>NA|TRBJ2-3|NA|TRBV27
CASSLYGTDTQYF
TGTGCCAGCAGTTTATATGGCACAGATACGCAGTATTTT
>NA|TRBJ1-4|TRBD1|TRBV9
CASSRDRTNEKLFF
TGTGCCAGCAGCAGGGACAGAACTAATGAAAAACTGTTTTTT
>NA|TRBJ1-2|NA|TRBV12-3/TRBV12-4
CASSLSPFDGYTF
TGTGCCAGCAGTCTATCCCCATTTGATGGCTACACCTTC
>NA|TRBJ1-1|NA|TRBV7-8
CASSSLKMNTEAFF
TGTGCCAGCAGCTCCCTAAAGATGAACACTGAAGCTTTCTTT
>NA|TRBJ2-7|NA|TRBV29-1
CSVEGGGGGYEQYF
TGCAGCGTTGAGGGAGGGGGAGGGGGCTACGAGCAGTACTTC
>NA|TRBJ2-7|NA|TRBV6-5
CASSYGGLYEQYF
TGTGCCAGCAGTTACGGGGGGCTCTACGAGCAGTACTTC
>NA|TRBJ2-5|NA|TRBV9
CASSVRPSETQYF
TGTGCCAGCTCGGTACGCCCATCAGAGACCCAGTACTTC
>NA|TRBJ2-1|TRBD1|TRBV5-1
CASSLPGGAYNEQFF
TGCGCCAGCAGCTTGCCAGGGGGAGCTTACAATGAGCAGTTCTTC
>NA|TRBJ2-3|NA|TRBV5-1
CASITGLRTDTQYF
TGCGCCAGCATTACAGGTTTGCGCACAGATACGCAGTATTTT
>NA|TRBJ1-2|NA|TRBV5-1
CASSFGGGGYTF
TGCGCCAGCAGCTTTGGAGGCGGTGGCTACACCTTC
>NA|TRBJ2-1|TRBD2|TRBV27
CASSHPGLAGPSYNEQFF
TGTGCCAGCAGTCACCCGGGACTAGCGGGCCCGTCCTACAATGAGCAGTTCTTC
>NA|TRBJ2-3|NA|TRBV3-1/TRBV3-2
CASSQARHNTQYF
TGTGCCAGCAGCCAGGCCAGACATAATACGCAGTATTTT
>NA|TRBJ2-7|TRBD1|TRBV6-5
CASNAGQGAKQYF
TGTGCCAGCAACGCGGGACAGGGAGCCAAGCAGTACTTC
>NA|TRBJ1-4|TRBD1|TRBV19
CASSKDWDSTNEKLFF
TGTGCCAGTAGTAAGGACTGGGACAGCACTAATGAAAAACTGTTTTTT
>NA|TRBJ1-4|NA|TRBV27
CASSETGSSTNEKLFF
TGTGCCAGCAGTGAGACAGGTTCCTCAACTAATGAAAAACTGTTTTTT
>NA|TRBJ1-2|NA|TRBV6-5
CASSYSRGFRYGYTF
TGTGCCAGCAGTTACTCGCGGGGCTTTCGCTATGGCTACACCTTC
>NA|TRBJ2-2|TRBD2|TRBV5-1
CASSYQRGNTGELFF
TGCGCCAGCAGCTACCAGCGGGGGAACACCGGGGAGCTGTTTTTT
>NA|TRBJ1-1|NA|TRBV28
CASTPSRGLNTEAFF
TGTGCCAGCACCCCGAGCAGGGGTTTGAACACTGAAGCTTTCTTT
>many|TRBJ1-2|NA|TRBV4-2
CASSQGVLGDYGYTF
TGTGCCAGCAGCCAAGGGGTTCTGGGAGACTATGGCTACACCTTC
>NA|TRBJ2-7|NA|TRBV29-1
CSGGTASEQYF
TGCAGCGGGGGGACTGCGTCCGAGCAGTACTTC
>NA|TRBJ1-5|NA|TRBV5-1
CASSPEGGNGNQPQHF
TGCGCCAGCAGCCCAGAGGGGGGCAACGGCAATCAGCCCCAGCATTTT
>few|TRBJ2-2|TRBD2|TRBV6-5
CASRRSGLATGELFF
TGTGCCAGCAGACGCTCGGGACTAGCAACCGGGGAGCTGTTTTTT
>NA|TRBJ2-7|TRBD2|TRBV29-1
CSVLSASGITYEQYF
TGCAGCGTCCTCTCGGCTAGCGGGATCACCTACGAGCAGTACTTC
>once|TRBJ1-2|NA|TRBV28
CASSGGTLGSGYGYTF
TGTGCCAGCAGTGGTGGGACACTAGGGTCTGGCTATGGCTACACCTTC